A selection of T cell receptor beta chains follows, all from one sample in a study of spatial heterogeneity in lung cancer. In TCRdb, the 5' RACE reads were re-called with MiXCR into one record per CDR3 protein. In the table there are 20,000 to 25,000 distinct CDR3 sequences, about 6.8% of which are singletons. Sequenced here: lung tumor tissue, sampled at surgery. The receptors come from a male donor with early-stage non-small cell lung cancer. The CDR3 runs from the conserved cysteine through the conserved F or W. A D gene is named only where the DNA matches it firmly. The size of a clone is reported for some rows only, either as once, few or many, or as a class for expanded clones.

J gene	D gene	V gene	clone size	CDR3 protein	CDR3 DNA
TRBJ1-1	TRBD1	TRBV5-1	many	CASSTRTGKNTEAFF	TGCGCCAGCAGCACGAGGACAGGGAAGAACACTGAAGCTTTCTTT
TRBJ1-5	.	TRBV23-1	many	CASSQPQVPNSNQPQHF	TGCGCCAGCAGTCAACCACAGGTCCCGAATAGCAATCAGCCCCAGCATTTT
TRBJ2-3	.	TRBV7-3	many	CASSLNPGATDTQYF	TGTGCCAGCAGCTTAAACCCGGGAGCGACAGATACGCAGTATTTT
TRBJ1-5	.	TRBV29-1	many	CSVGVSGNSNQPQHF	TGCAGCGTTGGAGTATCAGGGAATAGCAATCAGCCCCAGCATTTT
TRBJ2-5	TRBD2	TRBV7-2	.	CASSLALAGGRETQYF	TGTGCCAGCAGCTTAGCGCTAGCGGGAGGACGAGAGACCCAGTACTTC
TRBJ1-5	TRBD1	TRBV6-5	many	CASSLSGTGDYSNQPQHF	TGTGCCAGCAGTCTGTCAGGGACAGGAGATTATAGCAATCAGCCCCAGCATTTT
TRBJ1-6	.	TRBV28	few	CASRPEGVYSPLHF	TGTGCCAGCAGGCCCGAAGGGGTCTATTCACCCCTCCACTTT
TRBJ1-1	.	TRBV28	many	CASSLYGRPQMNTEAFF	TGTGCCAGCAGTTTATACGGCAGGCCACAGATGAACACTGAAGCTTTCTTT
TRBJ1-5	.	TRBV6-5	many	CASSRSGGDSNQPQHF	TGTGCCAGCAGTCGCAGCGGAGGGGATAGCAATCAGCCCCAGCATTTT
TRBJ2-7	TRBD1	TRBV18	.	CASSPPTGTYEQYF	TGTGCCAGCTCACCACCGACAGGGACCTACGAGCAGTACTTC
TRBJ1-1	.	TRBV13	many	CASSLRGGRPFF	TGTGCCAGCAGCTTAAGAGGGGGTAGGCCTTTCTTT
TRBJ2-4	.	TRBV28	many	CASSFPGRDKNIQYF	TGTGCCAGCAGTTTCCCAGGACGGGACAAAAACATTCAGTACTTC
TRBJ2-1	TRBD2	TRBV7-2	many	CASRLAGGPYNEQFF	TGTGCCAGCAGGCTAGCGGGGGGGCCCTACAATGAGCAGTTCTTC
TRBJ2-3	TRBD2	TRBV7-2	.	CASTPPLRKTTSGGANTQYF	TGTGCCAGCACCCCACCCCTGCGAAAGACGACTAGCGGGGGGGCAAATACGCAGTATTTT
TRBJ2-7	TRBD2	TRBV20-1	.	CSARASRELYEQYF	TGCAGTGCTAGAGCCTCGCGGGAGCTCTACGAGCAGTACTTC
TRBJ2-1	TRBD2	TRBV9	.	CASSVAGGFLNEQFF	TGTGCCAGCAGCGTAGCGGGAGGGTTCTTAAATGAGCAGTTCTTC
TRBJ1-4	.	TRBV3-1	.	CASSQETNEKLFF	TGTGCCAGCAGCCAAGAGACTAATGAAAAACTGTTTTTT
TRBJ1-5	.	TRBV12-3/TRBV12-4	.	CASTDSNQPQHF	TGTGCCAGCACGGATAGCAATCAGCCCCAGCATTTT
TRBJ2-5	TRBD2	TRBV28	many	CASSFGLAVSQETQYF	TGTGCCAGCAGTTTCGGACTAGCGGTTTCCCAAGAGACCCAGTACTTC
TRBJ2-7	.	TRBV20-1	many	CSGVADYEQYF	TGCAGTGGAGTGGCCGACTACGAGCAGTACTTC
TRBJ2-3	.	TRBV5-1	many	CASSPILGTDTQYF	TGCGCCAGCAGCCCGATTTTGGGCACAGATACGCAGTATTTT
TRBJ2-1	.	TRBV4-1	many	CASSRKGTEQFF	TGCGCCAGCAGCCGGAAGGGGACTGAGCAGTTCTTC
TRBJ2-7	.	TRBV28	.	CASSPGSHHEQYF	TGTGCCAGCAGTCCAGGGTCCCACCACGAGCAGTACTTC
TRBJ1-1	TRBD1	TRBV12-3/TRBV12-4	many	CASSLRDRVNTEAFF	TGTGCCAGCAGTTTAAGGGACAGGGTCAACACTGAAGCTTTCTTT
TRBJ2-5	.	TRBV6-6	many	CASSYGGGGTQYF	TGTGCCAGCAGTTACGGGGGCGGGGGGACCCAGTACTTC
TRBJ2-7	.	TRBV7-9	many	CASSTEAYEQYF	TGTGCCAGCAGCACAGAGGCCTACGAGCAGTACTTC
TRBJ1-1	.	TRBV29-1	many	CSVKKGPGTHTEAFF	TGCAGCGTTAAAAAGGGGCCAGGGACCCACACTGAAGCTTTCTTT
TRBJ2-6	TRBD1	TRBV6-2/TRBV6-3	many	CASTYPGQVLAGANVLTF	TGTGCCAGCACCTACCCCGGACAGGTGTTAGCTGGGGCCAACGTCCTGACTTTC
TRBJ2-7	TRBD2	TRBV7-2	.	CASSRLTSGSDEQYF	TGTGCCAGCAGCCGTTTAACTAGCGGGAGTGACGAGCAGTACTTC
TRBJ2-3	.	TRBV7-9	many	CASSLEVTHTQYF	TGTGCCAGCAGCTTAGAAGTAACCCATACGCAGTATTTT
TRBJ2-1	TRBD1	TRBV6-2/TRBV6-3	many	CASSQPTGGKDNEQFF	TGTGCCAGCAGTCAACCAACAGGGGGGAAAGACAATGAGCAGTTCTTC
TRBJ2-7	.	TRBV28	many	CASGGNSYEQYF	TGTGCCAGCGGGGGGAATAGCTACGAGCAGTACTTC
TRBJ2-7	TRBD2	TRBV7-2	few	CASSLGGGSGSYEQYF	TGTGCCAGCAGCTTAGGAGGCGGGAGTGGATCCTACGAGCAGTACTTC
TRBJ2-2	.	TRBV20-1	many	CSARDGGLYTGELFF	TGCAGTGCTAGAGATGGGGGGCTCTACACCGGGGAGCTGTTTTTT
TRBJ2-7	.	TRBV11-1	many	CASSRSGSMFYEQYF	TGTGCCAGCAGCCGTAGCGGTAGTATGTTCTACGAGCAGTACTTC
TRBJ1-1	.	TRBV3-1	many	CASSLRGGPEAFF	TGTGCCAGCAGCCTCCGGGGGGGCCCTGAAGCTTTCTTT
TRBJ2-4	.	TRBV5-6	.	CASSLSAGKNIQYF	TGTGCCAGCAGCTTGTCTGCAGGCAAAAACATTCAGTACTTC
TRBJ2-6	.	TRBV29-1	many	CSVDAGSGANVLTF	TGCAGCGTTGACGCGGGCTCTGGGGCCAACGTCCTGACTTTC
TRBJ2-7	TRBD1	TRBV13	few	CASSLGGQGMVEQYF	TGTGCCAGCAGCTTAGGGGGACAGGGTATGGTCGAGCAGTACTTC